This T cell receptor beta chain was sequenced during a study of blood T cell repertoires in COVID-19. In the study's own analysis: Estimation of nucleated cell counts was performed using reference gene primer amplification. Sequencing was performed with immunoSEQ multiplex PCR; in TCRdb, only in-frame clones are kept and a portion is missing. V, J and clone size were drawn from that table, and D and trimming were deduced from the DNA. The table records some 210,000 clones, approximately 90% of them present only once. V shed 2 bases and J 2 bases; nucleotides not matched to a gene: 6. From germline, CDR1 is MNHEY and CDR2 SMNVEV (reference sequence). The CDR3 runs to 15 residues.

The sequencing sample was made of peripheral blood. V is TRBV27 and J is TRBJ2-7; 7 bases are a match to TRBD1. The receptor's source is a man aged 60-69 years with COVID-19, enrolled during active disease. CDR3 sequence: CASSLRDRLTYEQYF. CDR3 coding DNA: TGTGCCAGCAGTTTACGGGACAGACTAACCTACGAGCAGTACTTC.